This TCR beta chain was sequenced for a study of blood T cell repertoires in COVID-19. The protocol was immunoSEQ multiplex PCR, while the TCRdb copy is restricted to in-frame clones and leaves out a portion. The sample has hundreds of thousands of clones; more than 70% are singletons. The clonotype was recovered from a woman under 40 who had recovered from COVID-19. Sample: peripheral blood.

CDR3 in DNA: TGTGCCAGCAGCCCACGGACTAGCGGGGTACAGACCCAGTACTTC. This sequence encodes CASSPRTSGVQTQYF. The rearrangement links TRBV13 to TRBJ2-5, with 12 bases identical to TRBD2. The CDR3 has 15 residues. The junction had 7 bases not matched to a gene; V was cut back by 5 bases and J by 6 bases. CDR1 is PRHDT and CDR2 is FYEKMQ in the germline V gene (reference sequence).